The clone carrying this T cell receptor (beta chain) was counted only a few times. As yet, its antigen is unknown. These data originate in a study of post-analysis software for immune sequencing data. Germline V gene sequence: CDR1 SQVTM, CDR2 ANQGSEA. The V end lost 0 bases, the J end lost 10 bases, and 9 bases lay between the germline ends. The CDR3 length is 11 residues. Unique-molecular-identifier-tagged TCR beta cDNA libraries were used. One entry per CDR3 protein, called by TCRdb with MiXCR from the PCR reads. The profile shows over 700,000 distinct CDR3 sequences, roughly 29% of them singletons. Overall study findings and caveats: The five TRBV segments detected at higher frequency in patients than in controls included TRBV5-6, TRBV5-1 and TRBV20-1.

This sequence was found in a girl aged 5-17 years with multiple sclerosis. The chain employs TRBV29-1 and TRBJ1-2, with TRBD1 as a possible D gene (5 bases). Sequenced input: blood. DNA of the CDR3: TGCAGCGTTGAAGAGGGGGAAAACTACACCTTC. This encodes CSVEEGENYTF.